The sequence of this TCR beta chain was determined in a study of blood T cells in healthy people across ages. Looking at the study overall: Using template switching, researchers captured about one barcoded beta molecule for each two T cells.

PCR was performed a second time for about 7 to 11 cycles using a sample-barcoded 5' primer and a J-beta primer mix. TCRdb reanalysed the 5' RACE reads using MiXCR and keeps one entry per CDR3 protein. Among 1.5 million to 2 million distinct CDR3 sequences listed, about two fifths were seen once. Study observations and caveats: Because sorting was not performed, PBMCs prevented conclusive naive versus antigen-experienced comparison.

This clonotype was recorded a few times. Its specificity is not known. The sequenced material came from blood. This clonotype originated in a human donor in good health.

The chain's CDR3 is CASSLSEVGAAAFF. The DNA for the CDR3 is TGTGCCAGCAGCTTATCGGAAGTAGGGGCTGCAGCTTTCTTT. The chain employs TRBV7-2 and TRBJ1-1, with D possibly TRBD1 on 5 matching bases. V was trimmed by 2 bases and J by 10 bases, leaving 17 bases between them. Germline values: CDR1 SGHTA, CDR2 FQGNSA. The CDR3 covers 14 residues.